The 9 T cell receptor beta chains presented below share a single source sample, sequenced in a study of shared clonotypes between healthy human individuals. Sequencing used immunoSEQ multiplex PCR; TCRdb keeps in-frame clones, though not all of them. The sample carries about 340,000 clones, around four fifths recorded once. Input material: memory CD4+ T cells sorted from blood. Specified subset: CD45RA-negative fraction. The receptors stem from a young man in good health.

This sequence joins TRBV10-3 and TRBJ2-2; 9 bases line up with TRBD1. The V and J ends lost 6 bases and 5 bases, in that order; junction bases with no gene match: 7. The CDR3 length is 15 residues. Germline CDR1 is ENHRY and CDR2 is SYGVKD. The CDR3 reads CAIRAGQGATGELFF. The CDR3 coding sequence is TGTGCCATCAGAGCGGGACAGGGTGCGACCGGGGAGCTGTTTTTT.

This chain links TRBV2 with TRBJ2-3; D gene uncertain. This CDR3 is built from 15 residues. Germline loops: CDR1 SNHLY, CDR2 FYNNEI. V was cut by 6 bases and J by 4 bases, with 17 bases left in between. The CDR3 sequence: CASRSTPVGADTQYF. As DNA, the CDR3 is TGTGCCAGCAGGTCAACTCCGGTGGGCGCAGATACGCAGTATTTT.

On this clone: Additional DNA sequences in this sample encode the identical CDR3. The CDR3 DNA sequence: TGTGCCAGCAGCTTGGCGCGGGAGACCCAGTACTTC. This gives the protein CASSLARETQYF. V usage is TRBV7-2 and J usage is TRBJ2-5, with no clear D. Deletions cut 3 bases from V and 5 bases from J, with 7 bases between. The CDR3 is 12 residues long. CDR1 and CDR2 from the germline V gene are SGHTA and FQGNSA.

The CDR3 region is CASSEGLTGNTIYF. The CDR3, as DNA: TGTGCCAGCAGTGAAGGTCTTACTGGAAACACCATATATTTT. The rearrangement uses TRBV25-1 and TRBJ1-3; D is uncertain. Per germline, CDR1 MGHDK and CDR2 SYGVNS. The CDR3 consists of 14 residues. Trimming removed 2 bases from V and 2 bases from J, with 7 bases in between.

This clone was picked up many times. The chain combines TRBV19 with TRBJ1-5, with unresolved D. This CDR3 has 12 amino acids. Germline assignment: CDR1 LNHDA and CDR2 SQIVND (reference sequence). Trimming took off 9 bases at V and 0 bases at J, with 6 bases between the two ends. The CDR3 spells CASRSSNQPQHF. CDR3 nucleotides: TGTGCCAGCAGGTCTAGCAATCAGCCCCAGCATTTT.

This chain uses TRBV27 with TRBJ1-5; D ambiguous. Germline CDR1 reads MNHEY; CDR2 reads SMNVEV (reference sequence). Between the trimmed V and J ends, which lost 3 bases and 11 bases, there was a span of 11 bases. The CDR3 runs 12 residues. CDR3 loop: CASSFSGGSQHF. The DNA for the CDR3 is TGTGCCAGCAGTTTTTCTGGTGGGTCCCAGCATTTT.

This clone was counted a few times. V is TRBV7-9 and J is TRBJ1-5; 8 bases are shared with TRBD1. Germline V gene lookup returns CDR1 SEHNR and CDR2 FQNEAQ (reference sequence). The CDR3 contains 18 residues. V trimming: 2 bases; J trimming: 4 bases; junction bases outside the gene matches: 13. This chain's CDR3 is CASSLSPIRTGRNQPQHF. In DNA, the CDR3 is TGTGCCAGCAGCTTATCGCCTATCCGGACAGGGCGAAATCAGCCCCAGCATTTT.

The V and J genes are TRBV2 and TRBJ2-1; tentative D call: TRBD2 (5 bases). CDR1 and CDR2 from the germline V gene are SNHLY and FYNNEI. Trimming shortened V by 9 bases and J by 0 bases, and 15 bases separated the two germline ends. CDR3 size: 15 residues. The CDR3 DNA follows: TGTGCCAGTAACAAGGAGGTTAGCTCCTACAATGAGCAGTTCTTC. It is translated as CASNKEVSSYNEQFF.

This clone occurred once. V and J are TRBV5-1 and TRBJ2-3; the match to TRBD2 covers 10 bases. V trimming: 6 bases; J trimming: 2 bases; junction bases outside the gene matches: 3. The CDR3 spans 14 residues. Germline V CDR1 and CDR2: SGHRS, YFSETQ. The DNA for the CDR3 is TGCGCCAGCACAAGCGGGAGGGACACAGATACGCAGTATTTT. Protein: CASTSGRDTDTQYF. Full variable domain (outside the CDR3, taken from reference TRBV5-1 and TRBJ2-3): KAGVTQTPRYLIKTRGQQVTLSCSPISGHRSVSWYQQTPGQGLQFLFEYFSETQRNKGNFPGRFSGRQFSNSRSEMNVSTLELGDSALYLCASTSGRDTDTQYFGPGTRLTVL.